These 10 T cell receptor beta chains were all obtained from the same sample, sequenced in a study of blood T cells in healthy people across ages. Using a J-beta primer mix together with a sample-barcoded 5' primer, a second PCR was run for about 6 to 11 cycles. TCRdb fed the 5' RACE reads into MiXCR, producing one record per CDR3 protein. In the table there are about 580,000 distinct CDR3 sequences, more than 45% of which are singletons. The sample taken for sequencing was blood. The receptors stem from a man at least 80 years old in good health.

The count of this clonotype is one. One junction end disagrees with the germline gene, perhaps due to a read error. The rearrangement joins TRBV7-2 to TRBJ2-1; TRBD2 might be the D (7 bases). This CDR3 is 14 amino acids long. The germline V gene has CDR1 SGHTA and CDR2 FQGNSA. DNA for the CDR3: TGTGTCAGCAGCCCGGGGGGCCTACAGAATGAGCAGTTCTTC. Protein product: CVSSPGGLQNEQFF.

The CDR3 coding sequence is TGTGCCACCAGTGATCCCCAGGGCAATCAGCCCCAGCATTTT. This translates into CATSDPQGNQPQHF. V gene TRBV24-1 combines with J gene TRBJ1-5; D remains ambiguous. The CDR3 runs to 14 residues. V shed 3 bases and J shed 2 bases, with 7 bases lying between them. CDR1 KGHDR and CDR2 SFDVKD come from the germline V gene.

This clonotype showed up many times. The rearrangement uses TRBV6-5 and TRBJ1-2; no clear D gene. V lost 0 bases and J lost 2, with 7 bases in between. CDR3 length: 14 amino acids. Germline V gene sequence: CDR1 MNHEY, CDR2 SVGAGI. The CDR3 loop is CASSYSRVNYGYTF. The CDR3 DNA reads TGTGCCAGCAGTTACTCAAGGGTCAACTATGGCTACACCTTC.

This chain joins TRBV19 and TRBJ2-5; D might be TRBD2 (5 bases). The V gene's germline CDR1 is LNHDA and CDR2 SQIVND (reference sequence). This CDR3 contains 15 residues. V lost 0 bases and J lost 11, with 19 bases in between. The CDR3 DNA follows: TGTGCCAGTAGTATAGAGGCTGACACTTTGAGGGAGCAGTACTTC. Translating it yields CASSIEADTLREQYF.

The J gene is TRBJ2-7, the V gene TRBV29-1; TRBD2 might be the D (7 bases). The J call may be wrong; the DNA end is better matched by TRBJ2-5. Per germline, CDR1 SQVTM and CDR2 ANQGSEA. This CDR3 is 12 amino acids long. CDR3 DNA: TGCAGCCTGGGGGGGCCGGATGAGACCCAGTACTTC. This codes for CSLGGPDETQYF.

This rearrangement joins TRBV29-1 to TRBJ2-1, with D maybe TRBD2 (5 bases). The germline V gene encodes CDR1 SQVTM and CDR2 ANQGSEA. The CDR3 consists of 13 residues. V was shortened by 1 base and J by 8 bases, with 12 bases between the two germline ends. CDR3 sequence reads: CSVEGGSAYEQFF. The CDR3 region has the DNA TGCAGCGTTGAAGGAGGGAGCGCGTATGAGCAGTTCTTC.

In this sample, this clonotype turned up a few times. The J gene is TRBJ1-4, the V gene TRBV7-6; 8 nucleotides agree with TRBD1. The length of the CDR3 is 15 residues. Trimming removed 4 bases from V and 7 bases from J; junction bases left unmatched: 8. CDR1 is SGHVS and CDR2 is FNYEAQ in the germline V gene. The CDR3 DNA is TGTGCCAGCAGCTCCGACAGGGGATCGGGTGAAAAACTGTTTTTT. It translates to CASSSDRGSGEKLFF.

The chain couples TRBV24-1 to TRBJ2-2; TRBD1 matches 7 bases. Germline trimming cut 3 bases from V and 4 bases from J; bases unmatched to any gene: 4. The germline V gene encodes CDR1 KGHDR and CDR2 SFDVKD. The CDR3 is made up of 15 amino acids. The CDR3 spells CATSDGTAFTGELFF. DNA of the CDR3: TGTGCCACCAGTGATGGGACAGCGTTCACCGGGGAGCTGTTTTTT.

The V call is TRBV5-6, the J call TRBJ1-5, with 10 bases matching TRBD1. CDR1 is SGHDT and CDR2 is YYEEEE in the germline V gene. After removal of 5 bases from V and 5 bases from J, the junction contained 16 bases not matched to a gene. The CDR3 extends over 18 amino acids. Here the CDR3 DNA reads TGTGCCAGCAGTCGAGACAGGGGGCGCGGTTCGTTACATCAGCCCCAGCATTTT. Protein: CASSRDRGRGSLHQPQHF.

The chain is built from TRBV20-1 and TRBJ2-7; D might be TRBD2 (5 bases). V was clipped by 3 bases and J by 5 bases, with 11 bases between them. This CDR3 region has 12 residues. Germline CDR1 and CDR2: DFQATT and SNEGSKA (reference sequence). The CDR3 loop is CSASTRMNEQYF. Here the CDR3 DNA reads TGCAGTGCTAGTACTAGGATGAACGAGCAGTACTTC.